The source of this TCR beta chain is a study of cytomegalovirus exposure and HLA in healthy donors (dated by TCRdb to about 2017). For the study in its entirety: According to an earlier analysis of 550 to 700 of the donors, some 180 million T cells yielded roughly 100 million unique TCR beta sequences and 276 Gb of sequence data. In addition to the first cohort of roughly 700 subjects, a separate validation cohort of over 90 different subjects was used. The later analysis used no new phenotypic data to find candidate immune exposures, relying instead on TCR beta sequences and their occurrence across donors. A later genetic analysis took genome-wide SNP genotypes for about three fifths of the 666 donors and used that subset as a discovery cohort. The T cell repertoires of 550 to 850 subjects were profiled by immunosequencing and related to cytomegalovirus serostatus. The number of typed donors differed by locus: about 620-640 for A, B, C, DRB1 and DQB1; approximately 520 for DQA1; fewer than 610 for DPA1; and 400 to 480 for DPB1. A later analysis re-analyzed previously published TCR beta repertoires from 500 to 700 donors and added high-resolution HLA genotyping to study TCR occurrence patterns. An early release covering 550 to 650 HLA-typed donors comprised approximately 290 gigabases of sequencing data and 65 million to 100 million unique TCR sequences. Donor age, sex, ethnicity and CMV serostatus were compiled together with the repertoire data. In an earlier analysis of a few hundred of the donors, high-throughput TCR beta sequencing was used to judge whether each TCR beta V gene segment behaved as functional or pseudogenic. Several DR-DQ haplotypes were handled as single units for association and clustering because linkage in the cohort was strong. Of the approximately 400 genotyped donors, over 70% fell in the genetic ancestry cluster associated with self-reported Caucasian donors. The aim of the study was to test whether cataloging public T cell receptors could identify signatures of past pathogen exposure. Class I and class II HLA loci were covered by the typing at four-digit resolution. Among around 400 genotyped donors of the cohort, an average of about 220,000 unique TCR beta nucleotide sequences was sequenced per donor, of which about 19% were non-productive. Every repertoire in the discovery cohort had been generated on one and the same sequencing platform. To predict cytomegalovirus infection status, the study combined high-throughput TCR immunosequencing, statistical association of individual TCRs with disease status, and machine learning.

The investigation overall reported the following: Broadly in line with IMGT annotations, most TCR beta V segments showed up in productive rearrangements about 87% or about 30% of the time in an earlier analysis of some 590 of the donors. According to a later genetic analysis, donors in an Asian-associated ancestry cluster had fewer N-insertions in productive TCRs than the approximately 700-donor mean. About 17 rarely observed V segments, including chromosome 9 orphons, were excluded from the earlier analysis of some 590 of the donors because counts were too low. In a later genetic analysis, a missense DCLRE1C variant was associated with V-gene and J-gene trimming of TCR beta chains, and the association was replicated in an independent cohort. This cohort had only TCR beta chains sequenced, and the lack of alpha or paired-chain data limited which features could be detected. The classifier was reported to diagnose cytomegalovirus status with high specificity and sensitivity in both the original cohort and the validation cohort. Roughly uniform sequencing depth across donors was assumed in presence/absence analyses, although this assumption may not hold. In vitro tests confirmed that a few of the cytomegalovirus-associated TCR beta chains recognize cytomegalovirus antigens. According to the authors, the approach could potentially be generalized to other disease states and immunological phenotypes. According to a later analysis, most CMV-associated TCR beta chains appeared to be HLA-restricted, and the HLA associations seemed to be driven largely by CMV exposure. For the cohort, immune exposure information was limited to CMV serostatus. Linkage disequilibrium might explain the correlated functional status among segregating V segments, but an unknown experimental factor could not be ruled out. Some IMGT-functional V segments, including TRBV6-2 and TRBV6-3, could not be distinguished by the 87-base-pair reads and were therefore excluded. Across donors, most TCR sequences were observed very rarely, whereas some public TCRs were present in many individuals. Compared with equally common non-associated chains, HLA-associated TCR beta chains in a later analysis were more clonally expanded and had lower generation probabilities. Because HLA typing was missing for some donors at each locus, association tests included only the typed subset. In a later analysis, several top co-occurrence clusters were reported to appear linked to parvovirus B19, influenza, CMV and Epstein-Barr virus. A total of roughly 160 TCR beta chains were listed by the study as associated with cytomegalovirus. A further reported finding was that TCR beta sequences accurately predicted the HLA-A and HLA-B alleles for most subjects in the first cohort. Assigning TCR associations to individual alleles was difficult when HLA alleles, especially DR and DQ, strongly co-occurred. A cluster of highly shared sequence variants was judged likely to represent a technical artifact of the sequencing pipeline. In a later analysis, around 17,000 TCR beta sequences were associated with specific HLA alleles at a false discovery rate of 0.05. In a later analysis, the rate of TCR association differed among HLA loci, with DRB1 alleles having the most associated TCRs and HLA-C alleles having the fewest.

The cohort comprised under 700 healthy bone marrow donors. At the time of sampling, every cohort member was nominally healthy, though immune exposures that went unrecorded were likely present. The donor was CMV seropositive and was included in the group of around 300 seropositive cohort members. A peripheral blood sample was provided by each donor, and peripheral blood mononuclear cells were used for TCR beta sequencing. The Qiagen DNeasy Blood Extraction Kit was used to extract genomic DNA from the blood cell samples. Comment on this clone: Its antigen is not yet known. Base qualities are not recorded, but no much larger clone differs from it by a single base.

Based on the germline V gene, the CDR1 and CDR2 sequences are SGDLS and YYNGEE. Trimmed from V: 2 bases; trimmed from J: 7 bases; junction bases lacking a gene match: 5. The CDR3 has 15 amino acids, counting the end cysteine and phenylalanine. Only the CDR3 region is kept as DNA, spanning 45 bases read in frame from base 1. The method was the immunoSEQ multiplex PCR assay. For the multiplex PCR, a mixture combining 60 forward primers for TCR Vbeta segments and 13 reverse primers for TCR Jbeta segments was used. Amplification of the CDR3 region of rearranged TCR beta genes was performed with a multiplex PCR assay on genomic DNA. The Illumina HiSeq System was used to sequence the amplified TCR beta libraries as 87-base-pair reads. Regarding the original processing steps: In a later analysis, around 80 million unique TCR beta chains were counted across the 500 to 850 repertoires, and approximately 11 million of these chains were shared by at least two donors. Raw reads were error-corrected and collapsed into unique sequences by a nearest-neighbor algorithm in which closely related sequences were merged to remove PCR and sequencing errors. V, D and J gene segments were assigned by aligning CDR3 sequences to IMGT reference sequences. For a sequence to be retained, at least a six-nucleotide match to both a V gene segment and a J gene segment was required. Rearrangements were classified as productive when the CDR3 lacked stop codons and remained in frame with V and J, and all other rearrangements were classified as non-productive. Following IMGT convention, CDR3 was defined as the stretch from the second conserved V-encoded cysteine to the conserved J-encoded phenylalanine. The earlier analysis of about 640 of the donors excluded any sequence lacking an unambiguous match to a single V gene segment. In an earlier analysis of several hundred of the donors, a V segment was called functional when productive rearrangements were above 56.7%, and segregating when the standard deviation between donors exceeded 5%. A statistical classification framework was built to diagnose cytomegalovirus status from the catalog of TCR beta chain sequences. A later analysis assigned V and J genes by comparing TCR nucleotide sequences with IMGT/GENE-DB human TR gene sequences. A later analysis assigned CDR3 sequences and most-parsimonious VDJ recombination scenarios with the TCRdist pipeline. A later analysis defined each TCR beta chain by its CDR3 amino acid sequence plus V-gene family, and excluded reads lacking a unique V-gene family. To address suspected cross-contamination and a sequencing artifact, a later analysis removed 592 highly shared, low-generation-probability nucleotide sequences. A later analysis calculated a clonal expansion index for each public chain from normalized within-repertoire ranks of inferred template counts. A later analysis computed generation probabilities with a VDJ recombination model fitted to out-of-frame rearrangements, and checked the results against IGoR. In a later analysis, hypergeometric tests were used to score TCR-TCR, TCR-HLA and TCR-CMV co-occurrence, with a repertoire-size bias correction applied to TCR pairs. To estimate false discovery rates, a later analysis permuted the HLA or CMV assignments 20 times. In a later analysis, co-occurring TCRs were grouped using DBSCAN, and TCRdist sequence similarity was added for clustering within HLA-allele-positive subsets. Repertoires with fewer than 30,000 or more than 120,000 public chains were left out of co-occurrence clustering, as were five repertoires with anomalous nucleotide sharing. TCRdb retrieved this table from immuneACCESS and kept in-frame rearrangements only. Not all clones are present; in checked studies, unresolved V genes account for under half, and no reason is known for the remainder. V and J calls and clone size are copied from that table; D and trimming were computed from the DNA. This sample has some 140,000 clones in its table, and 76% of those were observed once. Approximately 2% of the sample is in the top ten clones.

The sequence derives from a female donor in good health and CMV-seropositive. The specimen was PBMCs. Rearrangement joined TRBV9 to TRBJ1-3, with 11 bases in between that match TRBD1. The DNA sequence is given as TGTGCCAGCAGCGTCGGGGACAGGGGGAGCAACACCATATATTTT. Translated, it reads CASSVGDRGSNTIYF.